A selection of T cell receptor beta chains follows, all from one sample in a study of T cells in Graves' hyperthyroidism and ophthalmopathy. TCRdb independently ran MiXCR on the multiplex PCR reads; one entry per CDR3 protein. Here the sample spans approximately 400,000 distinct CDR3 sequences, 15% being singletons. Sequenced sample: blood. These TCRs come from a woman aged 25 to 45 with Graves' hyperthyroidism. CDR3s include the opening cysteine and the closing phenylalanine or tryptophan. Each record gives: J gene, V gene, D gene, clone size, CDR3 DNA, CDR3 protein. D genes are given only for firm matches. Not every row has a clone size; where given, it reads once, few, many or a size class.

TRBJ1-6	TRBV20-1	-	few	TGCAGTGCTAGTGGGGGTTTGTCACCCCCCCACTTT	CSASGGLSPPHF
TRBJ1-2	TRBV29-1	-	many	TGCAGCGTTGAGATACCGGGACACCCCTATGGCTACACCTTC	CSVEIPGHPYGYTF
TRBJ2-7	TRBV12-3/TRBV12-4	TRBD2	many	TGTGCCAGCAGTTCCCCCGGCCTTAGCGGGAGTAATGTGCAGTACTTC	CASSSPGLSGSNVQYF
TRBJ1-2	TRBV12-3/TRBV12-4	TRBD1	many	TGTGCCAGCAGTTTAGGGGCGGGACAGGGGAGTGCTGGCTACACCTTC	CASSLGAGQGSAGYTF
TRBJ1-4	TRBV6-1	-	-	TGTGCCAGCAGTGATTCGATCGGGATTGGGAATGAAAAACTGTTTTTT	CASSDSIGIGNEKLFF
TRBJ1-5	TRBV12-3/TRBV12-4	TRBD1	-	TGTGTCAGCAGGCCAGGGGGCGCGTGGCAGCCCCAGCATTTT	CVSRPGGAWQPQHF
TRBJ2-7	TRBV9	-	few	TGTGCCAGCAGCGTAGGGGGCTTCGATTTCTACGAGCAGTACTTC	CASSVGGFDFYEQYF
TRBJ1-1	TRBV2	TRBD1	many	TGTGCCAGCATGGGGACAGGTTACAATTCTGAAGCTTTCTTT	CASMGTGYNSEAFF
TRBJ2-3	TRBV25-1	-	few	TGTGCCAGCAGTGATAGCATCCTGGGGGCAGATACGCAGTATTTT	CASSDSILGADTQYF
TRBJ2-2	TRBV12-3/TRBV12-4	TRBD1	many	TGTGCCAGCAGTTTTGTCGGGACAGGGGGTTTCACCGGGGAGCTGTTTTTT	CASSFVGTGGFTGELFF
TRBJ2-3	TRBV20-1	TRBD2	-	TGCAGTGCCCCCCGGGGGGCAGATACGCAGTATTTT	CSAPRGADTQYF
TRBJ2-1	TRBV5-1	TRBD2	many	TGCGCCAGCAGCTATACTGCCGGGACTAGTTCGTATGAGCAGTTCTTC	CASSYTAGTSSYEQFF
TRBJ1-1	TRBV12-3/TRBV12-4	-	many	TGTGCCAGCAGTTCCGGCCCCGGGACTCATGATGAAGCTTTCTTT	CASSSGPGTHDEAFF
TRBJ1-1	TRBV20-1	-	few	TGCAGTGCTAGTGAGAACACTGAAGCTTTCTTT	CSASENTEAFF
TRBJ2-7	TRBV28	-	many	TGTGCCAGCAGTTTCCGGGTGACCTACGAGCAGTACTTC	CASSFRVTYEQYF
TRBJ1-1	TRBV13	-	few	TGTGCCAGCAGCTCCGATTGGCCGAGAGCTTTCTTT	CASSSDWPRAFF
TRBJ2-7	TRBV18	TRBD2	many	TGTGCCAGCTCACCACCGGGAACTAGCGGCTACGAGCAGTACTTC	CASSPPGTSGYEQYF
TRBJ1-2	TRBV20-1	TRBD1	-	TGCAGTGCTATTACGCGGCCGACAGGGGACGGCGGCTACACCTTC	CSAITRPTGDGGYTF
TRBJ2-1	TRBV12-3/TRBV12-4	-	many	TGTGCCAGCAGTTTAAGACAGTACAATGAGCAGTTCTTC	CASSLRQYNEQFF
TRBJ2-6	TRBV3-1	TRBD1	few	TGTGCCAGCAGCCCCCCCGGGACAGGGGTCTCTGGGGCCAACGTCCTGACTTTC	CASSPPGTGVSGANVLTF
TRBJ1-1	TRBV5-1	TRBD1	few	TGCGCCAGCAGCTTGGGACAGGGGGGAATCACTGAAGCTTTCTTT	CASSLGQGGITEAFF
TRBJ2-7	TRBV5-1	TRBD1	-	TGCGCCAGCAACGGACAGGGCAGCTCCTACGAGCAGTACTTC	CASNGQGSSYEQYF
TRBJ2-6	TRBV5-8	-	-	TGTGCCAGCAGCTTGCTAGCGCCGAGCTCTGGGGCCAACGTCCTGACTTTC	CASSLLAPSSGANVLTF
TRBJ2-7	TRBV3-1	TRBD1	-	TGTGCCAGCAGCCAAGGAGACAGGGGGGAGTACGAGCAGTACTTC	CASSQGDRGEYEQYF
TRBJ2-3	TRBV11-2	TRBD2	-	TGTGCCAGCAGCTTAGTCGGTCCTAGCGGGGGGACAGATACGCAGTATTTT	CASSLVGPSGGTDTQYF
TRBJ1-2	TRBV19	TRBD1	few	TGTGCCATCCCGATCGGGGACAGCTCCACCGAGGGCTATGGCTACACCTTC	CAIPIGDSSTEGYGYTF
TRBJ1-1	TRBV28	-	many	TGTGCCAGCACCTTCTCGGGGGGCCACGCTGAAGCTTTCTTT	CASTFSGGHAEAFF
TRBJ2-7	TRBV27	-	many	TGTGCCAGCAGTTTCTTGGGGGAAGAGGACTCCCCATACGAGCAGTACTTC	CASSFLGEEDSPYEQYF
TRBJ1-1	TRBV9	-	few	TGTGCCAGCAGCTCAGAGGACAGTGGGACTGAAGCTTTCTTT	CASSSEDSGTEAFF
TRBJ2-3	TRBV7-8	TRBD1	-	TGTGCCAGCAGCTTATACAGGGGAGTCACAGATACGCAGTATTTT	CASSLYRGVTDTQYF
TRBJ2-7	TRBV20-1	TRBD2	many	TGCAGTGCTAGGACGACTAGCGGGAGTTTTCAGCAGTACTTC	CSARTTSGSFQQYF